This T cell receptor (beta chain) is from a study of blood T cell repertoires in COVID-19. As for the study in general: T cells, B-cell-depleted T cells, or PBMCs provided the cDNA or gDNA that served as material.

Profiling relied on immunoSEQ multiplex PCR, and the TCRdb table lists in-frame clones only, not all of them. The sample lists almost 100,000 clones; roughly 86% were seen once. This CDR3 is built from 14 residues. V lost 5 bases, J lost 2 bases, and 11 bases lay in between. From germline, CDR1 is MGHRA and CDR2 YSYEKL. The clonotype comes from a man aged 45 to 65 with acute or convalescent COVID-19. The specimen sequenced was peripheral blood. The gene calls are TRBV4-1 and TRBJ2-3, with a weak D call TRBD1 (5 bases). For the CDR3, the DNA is TGCGCCAGCAGCGATCTGGACACCACAGATACGCAGTATTTT. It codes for CASSDLDTTDTQYF.